This T cell receptor (beta chain) was retrieved from a study of cytomegalovirus exposure and HLA in healthy donors. Study information: Early released data had tens of millions of unique TCRs, all coming from HLA-typed donors.

Study results and limitations: Previous analysis showed most TCR beta V segments were productive about 87% or about 30% of the time. The authors later linked a missense DCLRE1C variant to TCR beta V- and J-gene trimming.

With regard to this clone: Antigen: not known.

Both 60 Vbeta primers and 13 Jbeta primers went into the PCR. Clones were sequenced by immunoSEQ multiplex PCR, and TCRdb holds only the in-frame ones, with some missing. The sample carries fewer than 200,000 clones, about 80% recorded once. Per germline, CDR1 MDHEN and CDR2 SYDVKM. The CDR3 consists of 14 residues. J gave up 6 bases and V 6 bases, and 7 bases lay outside the gene matches. The chain has TRBV28 and TRBJ2-2, with 7 bases fitting TRBD1. The sequenced material came from PBMCs. This receptor was identified in a man between 25 and 39 years old in good health and CMV-seropositive. In nucleotides, the CDR3 is TGTGCCAGCAGGGTTGGACAGGTGGCCGGGGAGCTGTTTTTT. Encoded protein: CASRVGQVAGELFF.